These 13 T cell receptor beta chains originate from one sample sequenced in a study of patients and donors after allogeneic stem cell transplantation. TCRdb independently ran MiXCR on the RT-PCR reads; one entry per CDR3 protein. The data contain some 880,000 distinct CDR3 sequences, 18% of them seen just once; the ten biggest clones take up 6%. Sequencing was done on a sample of blood, either unsorted or a sorted T cell fraction (not recorded which). Receptors originate from a human donor who was either an allogeneic HSCT recipient or a stem cell or donor lymphocyte infusion donor (not recorded which). It is not recorded whose cells these are; they may come from a transplant donor.

In DNA, the CDR3 is TGTGCCAGCAGTTCCGGGACTCTAATTTTATATGGCTACACCTTC. It specifies CASSSGTLILYGYTF. The chain carries TRBV6-7 and TRBJ1-2, with D possibly TRBD1 on 5 matching bases. TRBV6-7 belongs to the ORF category, with a function that is uncertain. The V end was cut by 4 bases, the J end by 5 bases, with 17 bases between. The CDR3 is made up of 15 amino acids.

The chain has TRBV20-1 and TRBJ2-7; 8 bases line up with TRBD2. Germline-derived CDR1 and CDR2 are DFQATT and SNEGSKA (reference sequence). Trimming cost V 6 bases and J 0 bases; bases outside gene matches: 13. CDR3 size: 16 residues. DNA of the CDR3: TGCAGTGCCCCCTCAACTAGCGGAGGAAGCTCCTACGAGCAGTACTTC. Amino acid sequence: CSAPSTSGGSSYEQYF.

The chain combines TRBV27 with TRBJ2-7, with D tentatively TRBD1 or TRBD2 (5 bases each). The germline CDR1 and CDR2 sequences are MNHEY and SMNVEV (reference sequence). The CDR3 totals 14 residues. V gave up 5 bases and J gave up 3 bases, with 14 bases separating them. The CDR3: CASSPSGTHYEQYF. The CDR3 nucleotides are TGTGCCAGCAGTCCATCCGGGACGCACTACGAGCAGTACTTC.

The chain combines TRBV20-1 with TRBJ2-2, with 11 bases fitting TRBD2. In germline, CDR1 is DFQATT, CDR2 SNEGSKA (reference sequence). With V trimmed by 3 bases and J by 3 bases, 0 bases remained unmatched. The CDR3 loop spans 14 amino acids. CDR3 sequence reads: CSARTSGDTGELFF. The CDR3 bases are TGCAGTGCTAGGACTAGCGGGGACACCGGGGAGCTGTTTTTT.

Regarding this clonotype: This could be a read error, since a much larger clone is one nucleotide away. This rearrangement joins TRBV10-3 to TRBJ2-3, with D uncertain. Per germline, CDR1 ENHRY and CDR2 SYGVKD. Trimming took 6 bases from V and 2 from J, leaving 3 bases between them. The CDR3 totals 11 residues. In DNA form, the CDR3 reads TGTGCCATCAGCGACACAGATACGCAGTATTTT. This translates into CAISDTDTQYF.

The rearrangement links TRBV6-1 to TRBJ2-1; 11 bases line up with TRBD2. The CDR3 sequence is 19 residues long. CDR1 and CDR2 from the germline V gene are MNHNS and SASEGT. V lost 5 bases, J lost 0 bases, and 12 bases stayed unmatched. In nucleotides, the CDR3 is TGTGCCAGCAGTCCCAACGTGTTAGCGGGAGGGGCCTCCTACAATGAGCAGTTCTTC. This gives the protein CASSPNVLAGGASYNEQFF.

The chain combines TRBV7-8 with TRBJ2-7; 7 bases agree with TRBD2. This CDR3 has 16 amino acids. After removal of 2 bases from V and 0 bases from J, the junction contained 7 bases not matched to a gene. Germline loops: CDR1 SGHVS, CDR2 FQNEAQ. DNA for the CDR3: TGTGCCAGCAGCTTATTTGAGCGGGGCAACTCCTACGAGCAGTACTTC. Its protein product is CASSLFERGNSYEQYF.

In this sample, this clonotype turned up many times. The V and J genes are TRBV12-3 or TRBV12-4 and TRBJ2-3; tentatively, D is TRBD2 (5 bases). CDR3 length: 11 amino acids. The V gene lost 8 bases and the J gene lost 6 bases, with 9 bases spanning the gap. CDR3 protein: CASHKRDTQYF. As DNA, the CDR3 is TGTGCCAGCCACAAGCGGGATACGCAGTATTTT.

This CDR3 is CASSVSRSSIYGYTF. DNA for the CDR3: TGTGCCAGCAGCGTAAGCAGATCGTCCATCTATGGCTACACCTTC. The chain links TRBV9 to TRBJ1-2; D remains ambiguous. Trimming removed 1 base from V and 4 bases from J, with 14 bases in between. The CDR3 has 15 residues. Germline V CDR1 and CDR2: SGDLS, YYNGEE.

This sequence joins TRBV7-2 and TRBJ2-5; the D gene is possibly TRBD1 (6 bases). Germline V gives CDR1 SGHTA, CDR2 FQGNSA. Trimming stripped 2 bases from V and 5 bases from J, with 12 bases between. The CDR3 has 14 residues. In DNA form, the CDR3 reads TGTGCCAGCAGCTTAATCACAGGGATCGAGACCCAGTACTTC. This encodes CASSLITGIETQYF.

This chain joins TRBV7-8 and TRBJ2-2; 10 bases fit TRBD2. CDR3 length equals 20 residues. The V gene's germline CDR1 is SGHVS and CDR2 FQNEAQ. V was clipped by 1 base and J by 7 bases; unmatched bases: 18. DNA for the CDR3: TGTGCCAGCAGCTTAGAGTGGGGACGGATACTAGCGGGAAGCAACGGGGAGCTGTTTTTT. Its translation is CASSLEWGRILAGSNGELFF.

This clonotype was observed a handful of times. The genes are TRBV7-2 and TRBJ2-6, with unresolved D. Trimming shortened V by 2 bases and J by 2 bases, and 7 bases separated the two germline ends. CDR3 length equals 15 residues. CDR1 is SGHTA and CDR2 is FQGNSA in the germline V gene. CDR3 nucleotide sequence: TGTGCCAGCAGCTTAATGTCAACTGGGGCCAACGTCCTGACTTTC. Encoded protein: CASSLMSTGANVLTF. The full variable domain, with the rest looked up from reference TRBV7-2 and TRBJ2-6, is GAGVSQSPSNKVTEKGKDVELRCDPISGHTALYWYRQSLGQGLEFLIYFQGNSAPDKSGLPSDRFSAERTGGSVSTLTIQRTQQEDSAVYLCASSLMSTGANVLTFGAGSRLTVL.

This clonotype was observed a few times. The chain links TRBV29-1 to TRBJ2-5, with 8 bases aligning to TRBD2. Germline CDR1 is SQVTM and CDR2 is ANQGSEA. V shed 6 bases, J shed 2 bases, and the junction held 11 bases outside the gene matches. This CDR3 contains 15 residues. DNA of the CDR3: TGCAGCGTAAGCTTAGCGGGGCGGGAACAAGAGACCCAGTACTTC. Translated, it gives CSVSLAGREQETQYF.